These 17 T cell receptor beta chains share one sample of origin, sequenced in a study of blood T cell repertoires in COVID-19. The table came from immunoSEQ multiplex PCR; TCRdb's copy has only in-frame clones and leaves some out. The table records 45,000 to 50,000 clones, approximately 88% of them present only once. The sequencing input was peripheral blood. The receptors were gathered from a man between 45 and 60 years old with acute or convalescent COVID-19.

The chain employs TRBV4-3 and TRBJ1-3; possibly TRBD1 for D (6 bases). Trimming cost V 1 base and J 4 bases, with 17 bases left between them. CDR3 length: 17 residues. CDR1 LGHNA and CDR2 YSLEER come from the germline V gene. The CDR3 region has the DNA TGCGCCAGCAGCCAAGGGGGGCAGCCCAGGAAGGGAAACACCATATATTTT. It encodes CASSQGGQPRKGNTIYF.

The rearrangement links TRBV10-3 to TRBJ2-3; 7 bases are a match to TRBD1. V gave up 6 bases and J gave up 3 bases; unmatched junction bases: 6. This CDR3 spans 14 amino acids. The germline gives CDR1 ENHRY, CDR2 SYGVKD. This CDR3 is CAIRMGQPTDTQYF. CDR3 bases: TGTGCCATCAGGATGGGACAGCCAACAGATACGCAGTATTTT.

This chain connects TRBV5-8 to TRBJ1-5; the match to TRBD1 covers 10 bases. The V and J ends lost 0 bases and 3 bases, in that order; junction bases with no gene match: 9. The CDR3 is made up of 18 amino acids. The V gene's germline CDR1 is SGHTS and CDR2 YDEGEE. The CDR3: CASSLVGGTGATNQPQHF. The CDR3 nucleotides read TGTGCCAGCAGCTTGGTCGGGGGGACAGGGGCCACCAATCAGCCCCAGCATTTT.

The gene calls are TRBV11-2 and TRBJ2-5; D remains ambiguous. The ends were cut back, 4 bases at V and 4 bases at J, with 16 bases in the middle. CDR1 SGHAT and CDR2 FQNNGV come from the germline V gene. This CDR3 region has 15 residues. CDR3 nucleotides: TGTGCCAGCAGCTCACTGGTCTCAGGCACAGAGACCCAGTACTTC. It is translated as CASSSLVSGTETQYF.

J is TRBJ1-6 and V is TRBV6-6; 10 nucleotides align to TRBD1. Germline assignment: CDR1 MNHNY and CDR2 SVGAGI (reference sequence). With 5 bases clipped from V and 5 bases from J, the junction kept 3 bases outside the gene matches. CDR3 length: 15 amino acids. CDR3: CASSPTGGHNSPLHF. CDR3 DNA sequence: TGTGCCAGCAGTCCGACAGGGGGCCATAATTCACCCCTCCACTTT.

The chain carries TRBV11-3 and TRBJ2-1, with TRBD2 matching 7 bases. Germline CDR1 SGHNT, CDR2 YENEEA. This CDR3 has 15 residues. Trimming took 2 bases from V and 4 from J; bases not matched to a gene: 5. The DNA for the CDR3 is TGTGCCAGCAGCTTAACGGCGGGGGTATACAATGAGCAGTTCTTC. This sequence encodes CASSLTAGVYNEQFF.

This clone was recorded only once. V gene TRBV5-8 combines with J gene TRBJ2-3; 9 bases map to TRBD2. The germline V gene has CDR1 SGHTS and CDR2 YDEGEE. J gave up 1 base and V 5 bases, and 5 bases lay outside the gene matches. This CDR3 comprises 15 residues. CDR3 DNA sequence: TGTGCCAGCAGAAACCCTAGCGGGGGCACAGATACGCAGTATTTT. Translation gives CASRNPSGGTDTQYF.

The rearrangement links TRBV20-1 to TRBJ2-1; no clear D. V lost 6 bases and J lost 7, with 7 bases in between. CDR1 is DFQATT and CDR2 is SNEGSKA in the germline V gene (reference sequence). This CDR3 region has 10 residues. This CDR3 is CSAEKNEQFF. The CDR3, as DNA: TGCAGTGCGGAGAAAAATGAGCAGTTCTTC.

In this sample, this clone turned up once. The chain couples TRBV2 to TRBJ1-5, with D unresolved. This CDR3 contains 13 residues. Per germline, CDR1 SNHLY and CDR2 FYNNEI. Trimming cost V 4 bases and J 1 base, with 5 bases left between them. Here the CDR3 reads CASSGLSNQPQHF. The CDR3 nucleotides read TGTGCCAGCAGTGGACTGAGCAATCAGCCCCAGCATTTT.

The chain employs TRBV4-1 and TRBJ2-7; 8 nucleotides agree with TRBD2. V lost 0 bases to trimming and J lost 3 bases; unmatched junction nucleotides: 4. The CDR3 contains 15 residues. CDR1 and CDR2 (germline): MGHRA, YSYEKL. The CDR3 DNA reads as TGCGCCAGCAGCCAAGAACCGGGACTAGGCTACGAGCAGTACTTC. Residues: CASSQEPGLGYEQYF.

The CDR3 is CASSIGQGSNEQFF. The CDR3 bases are TGTGCCAGTAGTATTGGTCAGGGTTCGAATGAGCAGTTCTTC. The V and J genes are TRBV19 and TRBJ2-1; D might be TRBD1 (5 bases). CDR1 LNHDA and CDR2 SQIVND come from the germline V gene (reference sequence). The ends were cut back, 3 bases at V and 7 bases at J, with 13 bases in the middle. This CDR3 comprises 14 residues.

The gene calls are TRBV9 and TRBJ1-2; 9 bases are a match to TRBD1. Germline trimming cut 2 bases from V and 5 bases from J; bases unmatched to any gene: 7. The germline V gene encodes CDR1 SGDLS and CDR2 YYNGEE. The CDR3 loop spans 15 amino acids. In DNA form, the CDR3 reads TGTGCCAGCAGCGTCAGAGGGACAGGGACTTATGGCTACACCTTC. This encodes CASSVRGTGTYGYTF.

The count of this clone is one. The rearrangement uses TRBV19 and TRBJ1-3, with 7 bases identical to TRBD1. Germline loops: CDR1 LNHDA, CDR2 SQIVND (reference sequence). V lost 8 bases and J lost 0; bases outside the gene matches: 7. The CDR3 loop spans 15 amino acids. This CDR3 reads CASGDSFLSGNTIYF. CDR3 DNA sequence: TGTGCCAGTGGGGACAGTTTCCTCTCTGGAAACACCATATATTTT.

The CDR3 DNA reads TGTGCCGGAAAGACAGGGGGGAACACCGGGGAGCTGTTTTTT. As protein: CAGKTGGNTGELFF. The chain joins TRBV28 to TRBJ2-2; the match to TRBD1 covers 9 bases. Germline V gene lookup returns CDR1 MDHEN and CDR2 SYDVKM. This CDR3 region has 14 residues. The J segment lost 1 base and the V segment lost 11 bases, leaving 5 bases of the junction unmatched.

The rearrangement uses TRBV28 and TRBJ2-5; 10 positions agree with TRBD1. The CDR3 runs to 15 residues. The J segment lost 3 bases and the V segment lost 3 bases, leaving 4 bases of the junction unmatched. CDR1 and CDR2 (germline): MDHEN, SYDVKM. The CDR3 loop is CASSFPGTGEETQYF. The CDR3 DNA sequence: TGTGCCAGCAGTTTCCCCGGGACAGGGGAAGAGACCCAGTACTTC.

The gene calls are TRBV10-3 and TRBJ1-1, with D uncertain. The V and J ends lost 4 bases and 1 base respectively, with 10 bases between them. Per germline, CDR1 ENHRY and CDR2 SYGVKD. The CDR3 has 14 residues. The CDR3 bases are TGTGCCATCAGTGGGAGGGTGGAGAACACTGAAGCTTTCTTT. Protein sequence: CAISGRVENTEAFF.

This chain links TRBV19 with TRBJ2-1; TRBD1 is a possible D gene (6 bases). The germline V and J ends were trimmed by 5 bases and 6 bases, with 14 bases remaining between them. The CDR3 spans 14 residues. The germline CDR1 and CDR2 sequences are LNHDA and SQIVND (reference sequence). CDR3 sequence reads: CASSEQTGVNEQFF. The CDR3 coding sequence is TGTGCCAGTAGTGAACAGACAGGAGTCAATGAGCAGTTCTTC.